This TCR beta chain was identified in a study of CD8+ T cells in alopecia areata. Study overall: At a dose of 5 to 10 mg twice daily, oral tofacitinib was given to treated patients. Tofacitinib lasted 6 to 18 months, then 6 months off drug.

Extraction of RNA preceded its reverse transcription into cDNA, which served as the sequencing template. Sequencing used immunoSEQ multiplex PCR; TCRdb keeps in-frame clones, though not all of them. Among roughly 250,000 clones listed, roughly two thirds were seen once. Alopecia areata patients provided lesional scalp punch biopsies and peripheral blood. CDR3 size: 14 residues. Trimming took 3 bases from V and 9 from J; bases not matched to a gene: 4. Germline-derived CDR1 and CDR2 are ENHRY and SYGVKD. The sequences come from CD4+ T cells sorted from blood, collected at week 0. The receptor was isolated from a human donor with alopecia areata. This sequence joins TRBV10-3 and TRBJ1-6; 8 positions agree with TRBD1. In DNA, the CDR3 is TGTGCCATCAGTGACTCCCAGGGGGCTTCACCCCTCCACTTT. It yields the protein CAISDSQGASPLHF.